Listed here are 31 T cell receptor beta chains from one sample, sequenced in a study of T cells in Graves' hyperthyroidism and ophthalmopathy. TCR beta CDR3 sequences were amplified from RNA transcripts. During a first-round RT-PCR of the TCR CDR3, the HTBI primer set was used. TCRdb re-called the multiplex PCR reads with MiXCR, one entry per CDR3 protein. Of 460,000 or so distinct CDR3 sequences listed, about 15% were seen once; the top ten hold roughly 17%. Sequences were obtained from blood. These receptors came from a young woman with Graves' hyperthyroidism.

In this sample, this clonotype turned up many times. The chain uses TRBV27 and TRBJ1-2, with D possibly matching TRBD1 (5 bases). Deletions cut 3 bases from V and 4 bases from J, with 12 bases between. Germline V gene data show CDR1 as MNHEY and CDR2 as SMNVEV (reference sequence). The CDR3 is 14 residues long. CDR3 bases: TGTGCCAGCAGTTTTCGGGGGACCTCCTATGGCTACACCTTC. Translated, it gives CASSFRGTSYGYTF.

This clonotype has at least ten counts. The V call is TRBV12-3 or TRBV12-4, the J call TRBJ1-2; weak D call: TRBD1 (5 bases). This CDR3 is 15 amino acids long. V was pared by 5 bases and J by 7 bases, with 20 bases between. The chain's CDR3 is CASSASGSRLGGYTF. CDR3 DNA sequence: TGTGCCAGCAGTGCTTCAGGGTCTCGGTTGGGTGGCTACACCTTC.

CDR3 residues: CACGTCRRSYEQYV. DNA for the CDR3: TGTGCCTGTGGGACATGTAGACGGTCCTACGAGCAGTACGTC. The chain uses TRBV6-4 and TRBJ2-7, with a weak D call TRBD1 (6 bases). The CDR3 loop spans 14 amino acids. Germline assignment: CDR1 MRHNA and CDR2 SNTAGT. V lost 11 bases and J lost 1, with 18 bases in between.

Comment on this clonotype: A read error may be the cause here, since a much bigger clone is one base away. The gene calls are TRBV10-2 and TRBJ2-5; 10 bases line up with TRBD2. The CDR3 has 14 amino acids. Per the germline V gene, CDR1 is WSHSY and CDR2 is SAAADI. The CDR3 protein is CTSSASTSGETQYF. As DNA, the CDR3 is TGCACCAGCAGTGCTTCGACTAGCGGGGAGACCCAGTACTTC.

This chain uses TRBV10-3 with TRBJ2-1, with 9 bases fitting TRBD2. The germline V gene has CDR1 ENHRY and CDR2 SYGVKD. The length of the CDR3 is 15 residues. J gave up 8 bases and V 2 bases, and 7 bases lay outside the gene matches. CDR3 coding DNA: TGTGCCATCAGTGAGATTAGCGGGAGAGTAGATGAGCAGTTCTTC. Protein product: CAISEISGRVDEQFF.

The chain uses TRBV6-1 and TRBJ2-1; no firm D call. Trimming stripped 6 bases from V and 10 bases from J, with 16 bases between. In germline, CDR1 is MNHNS, CDR2 SASEGT. The CDR3 runs to 13 residues. The CDR3 nucleotides are TGTGCCAGCAGCCCCGACCCCCCGATCGAGCAGTTCTTC. Protein: CASSPDPPIEQFF.

This clonotype has a handful of counts. The chain is built from TRBV7-9 and TRBJ2-1, with 9 nucleotides matching TRBD2. The germline gives CDR1 SEHNR, CDR2 FQNEAQ (reference sequence). This CDR3 contains 15 residues. The trim removed 1 base at V and 7 bases at J, leaving 5 bases unmatched. CDR3 sequence: CASSLGAGGENEQFF. DNA of the CDR3: TGTGCCAGCAGCTTAGGAGCGGGAGGAGAGAATGAGCAGTTCTTC.

A few counts support this clonotype. The rearrangement uses TRBV3-1 and TRBJ1-4; maybe TRBD1 (6 bases). Trimming shortened V by 0 bases and J by 3 bases, and 14 bases separated the two germline ends. Germline V gene data show CDR1 as LGHDT and CDR2 as YNNKEL (reference sequence). The CDR3 extends over 17 amino acids. The CDR3 DNA is TGTGCCAGCAGCCAAGATCGCGACAGGTTGGCTAATGAAAAACTGTTTTTT. Protein: CASSQDRDRLANEKLFF.

This clonotype was seen ten or more times. The chain recombines TRBV10-3 with TRBJ1-2, with TRBD1 as a possible D gene (5 bases). V lost 3 bases and J lost 0, with 14 bases in between. Germline V gene sequence: CDR1 ENHRY, CDR2 SYGVKD. The CDR3 extends over 16 amino acids. For the CDR3, the DNA is TGTGCCATCAGTGACAGGGTCAATCAAGCTAACTATGGCTACACCTTC. This encodes CAISDRVNQANYGYTF.

This clonotype showed up many times. This sequence joins TRBV5-1 and TRBJ1-1; possibly TRBD1 for D (5 bases). CDR3 length equals 14 residues. The V gene's germline CDR1 is SGHRS and CDR2 YFSETQ. The V end was cut by 4 bases, the J end by 2 bases, with 12 bases between. The CDR3: CASSVQDRNTEAFF. The CDR3 DNA follows: TGCGCCAGCAGCGTACAGGATCGAAACACTGAAGCTTTCTTT.

This clonotype appeared a few times. The genes are TRBV5-1 and TRBJ1-4, with D maybe TRBD1 (6 bases). Germline CDR1 and CDR2: SGHRS and YFSETQ. Trimming pared 4 bases from V and 0 bases from J, leaving 16 bases between. There are 17 residues in the CDR3. CDR3 region: CASSTRGGTATNEKLFF. CDR3 DNA: TGCGCCAGCAGCACCCGGGGGGGCACGGCAACTAATGAAAAACTGTTTTTT.

The chain carries TRBV20-1 and TRBJ1-5; no clear D. Trimming cost V 0 bases and J 5 bases, with 8 bases left between them. Per germline, CDR1 DFQATT and CDR2 SNEGSKA (reference sequence). The CDR3 consists of 13 residues. The CDR3 region has the DNA TGCAGTGCTAGAGAAGGGTTCCATCAGCCCCAGCATTTT. Amino acids: CSAREGFHQPQHF.

The V and J genes are TRBV5-1 and TRBJ2-3, with TRBD2 matching over 12 bases. V lost 4 bases, J lost 2 bases, and 5 bases stayed unmatched. This CDR3 is built from 16 residues. The germline CDR1 and CDR2 sequences are SGHRS and YFSETQ. CDR3 bases: TGCGCCAGCAGCACCCGGACTAGCGGGAACACAGATACGCAGTATTTT. As protein: CASSTRTSGNTDTQYF.

A word on this clonotype: This may be a read error, as it is one base from a much larger clone. This rearrangement joins TRBV12-3 or TRBV12-4 to TRBJ2-7, with a weak D call TRBD2 (6 bases). V lost 6 bases, J lost 9 bases, and 15 bases lay in between. This CDR3 has 12 residues. The CDR3 region is CASSSGGLGQYV. The CDR3 DNA is TGTGCCAGCAGCAGCGGAGGGCTAGGGCAGTACGTC.

The chain links TRBV2 to TRBJ2-7; 11 nucleotides line up with TRBD2. Germline values: CDR1 SNHLY, CDR2 FYNNEI. This CDR3 has 16 amino acids. Trimming cost V 7 bases and J 0 bases; bases outside gene matches: 8. The CDR3 loop is CASKIIAGGSSYEQYV. CDR3 coding DNA: TGTGCCAGCAAAATAATAGCGGGAGGGAGCTCCTACGAGCAGTACGTC.

This clonotype was picked up many times. This chain connects TRBV10-3 to TRBJ2-3, with D unclear. This CDR3 spans 14 amino acids. V lost 2 bases and J lost 5, with 11 bases in between. Per the germline V gene, CDR1 is ENHRY and CDR2 is SYGVKD. CDR3 sequence (DNA): TGTGCCATCAGTGAGAGCGTAATGGGAGATACGCAGTATTTT. This sequence encodes CAISESVMGDTQYF.

This clonotype was observed a few times. The chain couples TRBV5-1 to TRBJ2-1; TRBD2 is a possible D gene (6 bases). V lost 0 bases, J lost 0 bases, and 10 bases lay in between. The CDR3 consists of 16 residues. CDR1 is SGHRS and CDR2 is YFSETQ in the germline V gene. The CDR3 nucleotides read TGCGCCAGCAGCTTGGAGGCGGGATTCTCCTACAATGAGCAGTTCTTC. It encodes CASSLEAGFSYNEQFF. Full variable domain (rest looked up from reference TRBV5-1 and TRBJ2-1): KAGVTQTPRYLIKTRGQQVTLSCSPISGHRSVSWYQQTPGQGLQFLFEYFSETQRNKGNFPGRFSGRQFSNSRSEMNVSTLELGDSALYLCASSLEAGFSYNEQFFGPGTRLTVL.

This clonotype was counted many times. J is TRBJ1-1 and V is TRBV15; a possible D gene is TRBD1 (5 bases). Trimming shortened V by 0 bases and J by 1 base, and 9 bases separated the two germline ends. CDR3 size: 15 residues. Germline CDR1 is LNHNV and CDR2 is YYDKDF (reference sequence). This CDR3 reads CATSRDRGSNTEAFF. In DNA, the CDR3 is TGTGCCACCAGCAGAGATCGGGGGTCGAACACTGAAGCTTTCTTT. Full variable domain (outside the CDR3, taken from reference TRBV15 and TRBJ1-1): DAMVIQNPRYQVTQFGKPVTLSCSQTLNHNVMYWYQQKSSQAPKLLFHYYDKDFNNEADTPDNFQSRRPNTSFCFLDIRSPGLGDTAMYLCATSRDRGSNTEAFFGQGTRLTVV.

This clonotype was found many times. The rearrangement joins TRBV12-3 or TRBV12-4 to TRBJ1-2, with unresolved D. The CDR3 sequence is 14 residues long. Trimming pared 10 bases from V and 8 bases from J, leaving 23 bases between. CDR3 DNA sequence: TGTGCCACTACCCCCGGGCCGAAGAGGAACGGCTACACCTTC. Its protein is CATTPGPKRNGYTF.

This clonotype was observed at least ten times. The chain uses TRBV20-1 and TRBJ2-7; 8 bases align to TRBD2. The junction had 4 bases not matched to a gene; V was cut back by 0 bases and J by 3 bases. CDR1 DFQATT and CDR2 SNEGSKA come from the germline V gene (reference sequence). CDR3 length: 14 amino acids. The CDR3 here is CSARDLSGIYEQYV. In DNA, the CDR3 is TGCAGTGCTAGAGATCTTAGCGGGATCTACGAGCAGTACGTC.

This clonotype was seen only a few times. The V and J genes are TRBV4-1 and TRBJ1-2; D is possibly TRBD1 (6 bases). CDR1 and CDR2 (germline): MGHRA, YSYEKL. The CDR3 is made up of 15 amino acids. Between the trimmed V and J ends, which lost 1 base and 7 bases, there was a span of 16 bases. The CDR3 DNA sequence: TGCGCCAGCAGCCAAGCCCCGCACAGGGTCGGTGGCTACACCTTC. This sequence encodes CASSQAPHRVGGYTF.

This clonotype was found many times. This chain joins TRBV7-3 and TRBJ2-7, with no clear D. The ends were cut back, 4 bases at V and 3 bases at J, with 10 bases in the middle. Germline lookup yields CDR1 SGHTA and CDR2 FQGTGA. This CDR3 has 13 amino acids. The CDR3 sequence is CASSSTRFYEQYF. The CDR3, as DNA: TGTGCCAGCAGCTCTACCCGATTCTACGAGCAGTACTTC.

This clonotype was recorded at least ten times. In nucleotides, the CDR3 is TGTGCCGGATCGACCGGAGGGAGCACTGAAGCTTTCTTT. As protein: CAGSTGGSTEAFF. The V call is TRBV2, the J call TRBJ1-1; no clear D gene. The CDR3 runs to 13 residues. Per germline, CDR1 SNHLY and CDR2 FYNNEI. The V end was cut by 11 bases, the J end by 4 bases, with 17 bases between. Variable domain in full (rest from reference TRBV2 and TRBJ1-1): EPEVTQTPSHQVTQMGQEVILRCVPISNHLYFYWYRQILGQKVEFLVSFYNNEISEKSEIFDDQFSVERPDGSNFTLKIRSTKLEDSAMYFCAGSTGGSTEAFFGQGTRLTVV.

This clonotype occurred a few times. The chain recombines TRBV30 with TRBJ2-7, with D possibly being TRBD1 (6 bases). This CDR3 comprises 15 residues. Trimming removed 2 bases at V and 0 bases at J, with 14 bases between. Germline CDR1 GTSNPN, CDR2 SVGIG (reference sequence). The CDR3 loop reads CAWSSKQGGSYEQYV. CDR3 DNA sequence: TGTGCCTGGAGTAGCAAACAGGGTGGCTCCTACGAGCAGTACGTC.

This clonotype was seen ten or more times. The V and J genes are TRBV6-1 and TRBJ1-1, with 8 bases matching TRBD1. V gave up 6 bases and J gave up 1 base; unmatched junction bases: 4. The germline gives CDR1 MNHNS, CDR2 SASEGT. This CDR3 has 14 residues. The CDR3 spells CASSSRGPNTEAFF. The CDR3 nucleotides read TGTGCCAGCAGCTCCAGGGGGCCGAACACTGAAGCTTTCTTT.

This clonotype was detected ten times or more. The chain recombines TRBV30 with TRBJ2-5; D possibly corresponds to TRBD2 (5 bases). The V end lost 5 bases, the J end lost 2 bases, and 9 bases lay between the germline ends. Germline CDR1 is GTSNPN and CDR2 is SVGIG (reference sequence). The CDR3 loop spans 12 amino acids. For the CDR3, the DNA is TGTGCCTGGGGACTTTCACAAGAGACCCAGTACTTC. As protein: CAWGLSQETQYF. Based on the CDR3 plus reference TRBV30 and TRBJ2-5, the full variable domain is SQTIHQWPATLVQPVGSPLSLECTVEGTSNPNLYWYRQAAGRGLQLLFYSVGIGQISSEVPQNLSASRPQDRQFILSSKKLLLSDSGFYLCAWGLSQETQYFGPGTRLLVL.

Comment on this clonotype: A clone one base away is much larger, so this may be a read error. The J gene is TRBJ2-7, the V gene TRBV2, with TRBD2 matching over 11 bases. Germline trimming cut 7 bases from V and 3 bases from J; bases unmatched to any gene: 5. Germline V gene sequence: CDR1 SNHLY, CDR2 FYNNEI. The CDR3 spans 14 residues. CDR3 region: CASIPGTSGYEQYF. The CDR3 DNA sequence: TGTGCCAGCATTCCCGGGACTAGCGGCTACGAGCAGTACTTC.

This clonotype was recorded at least ten times. The CDR3 DNA reads TGTGCCAGCAGTTTCTCAGGGGACGGACAGCCCCAGCATTTT. Translation: CASSFSGDGQPQHF. The chain uses TRBV27 and TRBJ1-5; perhaps TRBD1 as D (6 bases). The CDR3 sequence is 14 residues long. V lost 3 bases, J lost 7 bases, and 13 bases lay in between. From germline, CDR1 is MNHEY and CDR2 SMNVEV (reference sequence).

In its sample, this clonotype was seen a few times. The chain employs TRBV13 and TRBJ2-3; D remains ambiguous. V gave up 3 bases and J gave up 5 bases, with 9 bases separating them. This CDR3 comprises 13 residues. Germline V gene sequence: CDR1 PRHDT, CDR2 FYEKMQ (reference sequence). The DNA for the CDR3 is TGTGCCAGCAGCTTGATCACCGGAGATACGCAGTATTTT. This translates into CASSLITGDTQYF.

As for this clonotype: A much larger clone sits a single nucleotide away, making a read error possible. The CDR3 does not close with the conserved phenylalanine or tryptophan, likely indicating a read error. The chain recombines TRBV19 with TRBJ2-5; D not resolved. This CDR3 comprises 13 residues. Germline assignment: CDR1 LNHDA and CDR2 SQIVND (reference sequence). The V gene lost 5 bases and the J gene lost 3 bases, with 10 bases spanning the gap. DNA of the CDR3: TGTGCCAGTAGTTTCGCAGGAAAAGAGACCCAGTACTCC. It yields the protein CASSFAGKETQYS.

The table lists this clonotype with many counts. This chain uses TRBV19 with TRBJ2-7, with no clear D. The length of the CDR3 is 14 residues. Germline CDR1 LNHDA, CDR2 SQIVND (reference sequence). V shed 5 bases and J shed 6 bases, with 17 bases lying between them. The CDR3 DNA sequence: TGTGCCAGTAGTGATACCGGTGGGTATAGCGAGCAGTACTTC. Translated: CASSDTGGYSEQYF.